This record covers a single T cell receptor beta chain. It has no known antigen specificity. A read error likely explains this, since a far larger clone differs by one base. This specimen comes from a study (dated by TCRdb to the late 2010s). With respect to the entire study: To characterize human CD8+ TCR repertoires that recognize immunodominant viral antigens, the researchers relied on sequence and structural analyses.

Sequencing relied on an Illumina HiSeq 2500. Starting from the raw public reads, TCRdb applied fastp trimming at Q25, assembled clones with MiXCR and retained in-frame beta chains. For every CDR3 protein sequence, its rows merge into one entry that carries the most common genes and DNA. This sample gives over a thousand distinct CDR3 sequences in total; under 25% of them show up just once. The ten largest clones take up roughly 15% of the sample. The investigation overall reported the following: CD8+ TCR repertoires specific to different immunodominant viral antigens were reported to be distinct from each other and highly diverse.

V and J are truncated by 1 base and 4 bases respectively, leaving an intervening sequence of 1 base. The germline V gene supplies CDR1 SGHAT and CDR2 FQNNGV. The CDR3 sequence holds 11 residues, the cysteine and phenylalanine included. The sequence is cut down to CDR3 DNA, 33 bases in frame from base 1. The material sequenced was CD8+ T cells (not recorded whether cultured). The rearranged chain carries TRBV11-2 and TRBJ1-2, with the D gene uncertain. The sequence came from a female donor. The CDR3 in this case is CASSLAYGYTF. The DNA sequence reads TGTGCCAGCAGCTTAGCCTATGGCTACACCTTC.